One and the same sample provided the 22 T cell receptor beta chains below, sequenced in a study of blood T cell repertoires in COVID-19. The table came from immunoSEQ multiplex PCR; TCRdb's copy has only in-frame clones and leaves some out. The sample has fewer than 350,000 clones; approximately 91% are singletons. The sample comprised PBMCs or T cells enriched from blood (not recorded which). Receptors were obtained from a woman aged 35 to 49 with acute COVID-19.

The chain carries TRBV3-1 (or the pseudogene TRBV3-2) and TRBJ2-3; 7 positions agree with TRBD1. After removal of 4 bases from V and 4 bases from J, the junction contained 5 bases not matched to a gene. The CDR3 covers 14 residues. Germline CDR1 is LGHDT and CDR2 is YNNKEL (reference sequence). This CDR3 reads CASSLRQGPDTQYF. Written as DNA, the CDR3 is TGTGCCAGCAGCCTCCGACAGGGTCCAGATACGCAGTATTTT.

This chain connects TRBV7-2 to TRBJ2-7, with 9 nucleotides matching TRBD2. The trim removed 4 bases at V and 4 bases at J, leaving 8 bases unmatched. The germline gives CDR1 SGHTA, CDR2 FQGNSA. This CDR3 comprises 15 residues. The CDR3 loop is CASSYAGGLGYEQYF. CDR3 DNA sequence: TGTGCCAGCAGCTACGCGGGAGGGCTTGGGTACGAGCAGTACTTC.

Only one count was recorded for this clone. This chain connects TRBV5-1 to TRBJ2-5; 8 nucleotides agree with TRBD1. Per germline, CDR1 SGHRS and CDR2 YFSETQ. V dropped 6 bases and J dropped 5; count of bases not matched to a gene: 6. The CDR3 contains 13 residues. CDR3 in amino acids: CASTRQGWETQYF. CDR3 nucleotides: TGCGCCAGCACCCGACAGGGGTGGGAGACCCAGTACTTC. Looking up the rest from reference TRBV5-1 and TRBJ2-5 gives the full variable domain: KAGVTQTPRYLIKTRGQQVTLSCSPISGHRSVSWYQQTPGQGLQFLFEYFSETQRNKGNFPGRFSGRQFSNSRSEMNVSTLELGDSALYLCASTRQGWETQYFGPGTRLLVL.

The table lists this clone with a count of one. The V gene is TRBV28, the J gene TRBJ1-5; D not resolved. The CDR3 is 14 residues long. Per the germline V gene, CDR1 is MDHEN and CDR2 is SYDVKM. Deletions cut 5 bases from V and 6 bases from J, with 14 bases between. The CDR3 DNA sequence: TGTGCCAGCAGTACCCCGGGAGGCGGTCAGCCCCAGCATTTT. It specifies CASSTPGGGQPQHF.

The chain combines TRBV5-1 with TRBJ2-2; 7 bases line up with TRBD1. Germline V gene lookup returns CDR1 SGHRS and CDR2 YFSETQ. V was pared by 2 bases and J by 10 bases, with 17 bases of the junction left unmatched. The CDR3 length is 17 residues. CDR3 loop: CASSLPNSTGSSKELFF. The CDR3 bases are TGCGCCAGCAGCTTACCAAACTCGACAGGGAGCTCGAAGGAGCTGTTTTTT.

This chain uses TRBV2 with TRBJ2-6, with TRBD1 as a possible D gene (5 bases). Germline CDR1 is SNHLY and CDR2 is FYNNEI. Trimming stripped 7 bases from V and 0 bases from J, with 13 bases between. The CDR3 runs to 16 residues. CDR3 residues: CASKTATLSGANVLTF. The DNA for the CDR3 is TGTGCCAGCAAGACAGCTACCCTCTCTGGGGCCAACGTCCTGACTTTC.

This chain connects TRBV7-3 to TRBJ2-1; D is possibly TRBD2 (7 bases). V lost 1 base and J lost 4, with 11 bases in between. CDR3 length: 15 residues. CDR1 is SGHTA, CDR2 FQGTGA, per germline. The CDR3 coding sequence is TGTGCCAGCAGCTTAAGTCGGGGGGCTTACAATGAGCAGTTCTTC. This gives the protein CASSLSRGAYNEQFF.

This clone appeared once. The chain employs TRBV5-1 and TRBJ2-1; 9 nucleotides line up with TRBD2. CDR1 is SGHRS, CDR2 YFSETQ, per germline. V shed 0 bases, J shed 9 bases, and the junction held 7 bases outside the gene matches. This CDR3 is built from 15 residues. The chain's CDR3 is CASSLDSGSLGEQFF. CDR3 DNA: TGCGCCAGCAGCTTGGATAGCGGGAGTTTGGGTGAGCAGTTCTTC.

The chain carries TRBV2 and TRBJ1-2, with 10 bases aligning to TRBD1. Germline V lookup: CDR1 SNHLY, CDR2 FYNNEI. The CDR3 totals 11 residues. With V trimmed by 5 bases and J by 14 bases, 5 bases remained unmatched. The CDR3 DNA reads TGTGCCAGCAGTTTCGACAGGGGGCAAACCTTC. Its translation: CASSFDRGQTF.

This chain links TRBV27 with TRBJ2-7; TRBD1 matches 9 bases. Germline V CDR1 and CDR2: MNHEY, SMNVEV (reference sequence). Trimming cost V 6 bases and J 5 bases; bases outside gene matches: 8. This CDR3 is 14 amino acids long. The CDR3 reads CASSLGTGLDEQYF. The CDR3 coding sequence is TGTGCCAGCAGCCTCGGGACAGGGCTGGACGAGCAGTACTTC.

This chain joins TRBV18 and TRBJ2-7; 9 bases match TRBD1. The V and J ends lost 3 bases and 6 bases, in that order; junction bases with no gene match: 9. The CDR3 contains 15 residues. CDR1 and CDR2 from the germline V gene are KGHSH and LQKENI. The DNA for the CDR3 is TGTGCCAGCTCACCGAGGACAGGGGAGGGTGGCGAGCAGTACTTC. Translating gives CASSPRTGEGGEQYF.

The rearrangement uses TRBV11-2 and TRBJ2-1, with D perhaps matching TRBD2 (6 bases). The CDR3 extends over 11 amino acids. The germline V and J ends were trimmed by 10 bases and 6 bases, with 10 bases remaining between them. Germline lookup yields CDR1 SGHAT and CDR2 FQNNGV. The CDR3 DNA reads as TGTGCCACCCACGGGGGCAATGAGCAGTTCTTC. It is translated as CATHGGNEQFF.

The genes are TRBV7-2 and TRBJ2-1, with 8 bases identical to TRBD1. V trimming: 0 bases; J trimming: 8 bases; junction bases outside the gene matches: 3. This CDR3 is 14 amino acids long. Germline V gene sequence: CDR1 SGHTA, CDR2 FQGNSA. The CDR3 DNA follows: TGTGCCAGCAGCTTAGCCTTGACAGGGGATGAGCAGTTCTTC. This sequence encodes CASSLALTGDEQFF.

The V call is TRBV29-1, the J call TRBJ2-7; 12 bases line up with TRBD2. CDR1 is SQVTM and CDR2 is ANQGSEA in the germline V gene. J was trimmed by 4 bases and V by 0 bases; bases with no gene match: 4. The CDR3 extends over 15 amino acids. This CDR3 is CSVEETSGSSYEQYF. CDR3 DNA: TGCAGCGTTGAAGAGACTAGCGGGAGTTCTTACGAGCAGTACTTC.

The CDR3 nucleotides read TGTGCCAGCAGCCCCCGACAGGTTAGAATACGTCAGCCCCAGCATTTT. Protein product: CASSPRQVRIRQPQHF. The chain employs TRBV28 and TRBJ1-5, with D tentatively TRBD1 (6 bases). CDR3 length equals 16 residues. Germline CDR1 is MDHEN and CDR2 is SYDVKM. Trimming left V 6 bases short and J 6 bases short, with 21 bases between.

The J gene is TRBJ2-1, the V gene TRBV9; 12 bases map to TRBD2. The CDR3 totals 16 residues. Per germline, CDR1 SGDLS and CDR2 YYNGEE. Unmatched junction bases numbered 12, after V lost 1 base and J lost 13 bases. Written as DNA, the CDR3 is TGTGCCAGCAGCGTACTACCGGGACTAGCGGGTAACTTTCAGTTCTTC. This encodes CASSVLPGLAGNFQFF.

The J gene is TRBJ1-1, the V gene TRBV4-1; no clear D. The CDR3 is made up of 14 amino acids. Between the trimmed V and J ends, which lost 0 bases and 0 bases, there was a span of 5 bases. Germline CDR1 reads MGHRA; CDR2 reads YSYEKL. Here the CDR3 DNA reads TGCGCCAGCAGCCAAGAGCAGGTGAACACTGAAGCTTTCTTT. Translating it yields CASSQEQVNTEAFF.

This clone has only one observation. This chain links TRBV4-3 with TRBJ2-2; D possibly corresponds to TRBD2 (5 bases). The CDR3 consists of 17 residues. Trimming shortened V by 0 bases and J by 0 bases, and 11 bases separated the two germline ends. Germline CDR1 is LGHNA and CDR2 is YSLEER. Here the CDR3 DNA reads TGCGCCAGCAGCCAAGATACGCAAGCGGCGAACACCGGGGAGCTGTTTTTT. Encoded protein: CASSQDTQAANTGELFF.

This chain links TRBV19 with TRBJ2-3; D is uncertain. Trimming stripped 7 bases from V and 2 bases from J, with 10 bases between. The germline V gene has CDR1 LNHDA and CDR2 SQIVND (reference sequence). The CDR3 totals 13 residues. The CDR3 sequence: CASTPGATDTQYF. In DNA, the CDR3 is TGTGCCAGTACCCCAGGCGCCACAGATACGCAGTATTTT.

CDR3 DNA: TGCGCCAGCAGCTCTGACATAGGAAACACCATATATTTT. It specifies CASSSDIGNTIYF. The chain uses TRBV5-1 and TRBJ1-3; D is unclear. CDR1 is SGHRS and CDR2 is YFSETQ in the germline V gene. CDR3 length: 13 amino acids. The ends were cut back, 3 bases at V and 4 bases at J, with 8 bases in the middle.

The count of this clone is one. The V gene is TRBV7-8, the J gene TRBJ1-6, with D possibly TRBD1 on 5 matching bases. CDR1 is SGHVS, CDR2 FQNEAQ, per germline. Between the trimmed V and J ends, which lost 2 bases and 16 bases, there was a span of 18 bases. The CDR3 contains 14 residues. The CDR3 nucleotides are TGTGCCAGCAGCTTATTGGGGGTCCAAGGAGGGCTCCACTTT. It specifies CASSLLGVQGGLHF.

The V gene is TRBV24-1, the J gene TRBJ1-5; maybe TRBD1 (5 bases). The CDR3 consists of 15 residues. Trimming removed 3 bases at V and 4 bases at J, with 12 bases between. Looked up from germline, CDR1 is KGHDR and CDR2 is SFDVKD. The CDR3 loop reads CATSDGQGPNQPQHF. CDR3 DNA sequence: TGTGCCACCAGTGATGGGCAGGGTCCAAATCAGCCCCAGCATTTT.